The clone carrying this TCR beta chain came up many times. Its antigen is not known. Unique molecular identifiers were affixed to single, distinct cDNA molecules. TCRdb re-analysed the 5' RACE reads in MiXCR, keeping a single row per CDR3 protein. Altogether about 50,000 distinct CDR3 sequences are present, 5.5% to 8% being singletons, with the ten largest covering around 2.8%. The sample is drawn from a study of early T cells in non-severe SARS-CoV-2 infection. The wider study: Chains were not paired, and sequencing was done on bulk RNA from unsorted whole blood. Findings and caveats of the study: Using VDJdb, the matching emphasized anti-spike CD8 responses while missing private and CD4 specificities.

Germline V gene lookup returns CDR1 SGHKS and CDR2 YYEKEE (reference sequence). Losses at the gene ends were 4 bases for V and 9 bases for J; bases not matched to a gene: 9. The CDR3 spans 14 residues. The chain employs TRBV5-5 and TRBJ1-5; 8 nucleotides agree with TRBD1. The clonotype originates from an adult who was a healthcare worker with PCR-confirmed SARS-CoV-2 infection or an uninfected control (not recorded which). The sequencing here drew on whole blood, taken at baseline. Here the CDR3 DNA reads TGTGCCAGCAGCCCGGACAGGGCCCCTCGGCCCCAGCATTTT. Translated, it gives CASSPDRAPRPQHF.